This T cell receptor (beta chain) was sequenced for a study of blood T cell repertoires in COVID-19. Using immunoSEQ multiplex PCR, the repertoire was profiled, and TCRdb retains in-frame clones only, with some absent. The sample yields roughly 260,000 clones, 88% seen once. Trimming removed 7 bases from V and 2 bases from J, with 16 bases in between. The germline V gene has CDR1 SGHTA and CDR2 FQGTGA. The CDR3 is 15 amino acids. This clone was detected only once. This TCR was sampled from a man aged 60 to 69 who had recovered from COVID-19. Sequencing was performed on peripheral blood. V gene TRBV7-3 combines with J gene TRBJ2-3; possible D gene TRBD1, 5 bases. In DNA, the CDR3 is TGTGCCAGCACCTTCCCAGGGAACACCACAGATACGCAGTATTTT. It codes for CASTFPGNTTDTQYF.